This passage covers 19 T cell receptor beta chains from one sample sequenced in a study of blood T cell repertoires in COVID-19. Repertoires were generated with immunoSEQ multiplex PCR, while TCRdb's copy carries only in-frame clones and drops some. Of 60,000 to 95,000 clones in the sample, about nine tenths were seen once. Sequences were obtained from peripheral blood. Source of these receptors: a woman between 50 and 59 years old with acute or convalescent COVID-19.

The chain has TRBV30 and TRBJ2-7, with D possibly matching TRBD2 (5 bases). The CDR3 has 13 residues. The V end was cut by 0 bases, the J end by 5 bases, with 11 bases between. Germline assignment: CDR1 GTSNPN and CDR2 SVGIG (reference sequence). In DNA, the CDR3 is TGTGCCTGGAGTGTTGGACTTACGGACGAGCAGTACTTC. Translated: CAWSVGLTDEQYF.

This rearrangement joins TRBV11-2 to TRBJ1-3; no definite D call. The germline V gene encodes CDR1 SGHAT and CDR2 FQNNGV. The CDR3 spans 17 residues. V dropped 4 bases and J dropped 4 bases, with 20 bases sitting between them. The CDR3 protein is CASSSFGGPGGGNTIYF. The CDR3 nucleotides are TGTGCCAGCAGCTCGTTCGGCGGGCCCGGTGGGGGAAACACCATATATTTT.

The V gene is TRBV12-5, the J gene TRBJ2-2, with TRBD1 identical over 9 bases. This CDR3 comprises 16 residues. Losses at the gene ends were 3 bases for V and 5 bases for J; bases not matched to a gene: 7. Per the germline V gene, CDR1 is LGHNT and CDR2 is FRNRAP. As DNA, the CDR3 is TGTGCTAGTGGTTTTACGGGACAGGGTAGGACCGGGGAGCTGTTTTTT. This gives the protein CASGFTGQGRTGELFF.

This clone is a singleton in its sample. This chain links TRBV5-1 with TRBJ2-2; 8 positions match TRBD2. Trimming took 4 bases from V and 5 from J; bases not matched to a gene: 7. The length of the CDR3 is 15 residues. Germline CDR1 SGHRS, CDR2 YFSETQ. The CDR3 DNA follows: TGCGCCAGCAGCGGGGGACTAGGAGGGACCGGGGAGCTGTTTTTT. Translating gives CASSGGLGGTGELFF.

The chain employs TRBV19 and TRBJ2-1; tentatively, D is TRBD2 (6 bases). Germline assignment: CDR1 LNHDA and CDR2 SQIVND (reference sequence). The CDR3 has 14 residues. Trimming left V 6 bases short and J 3 bases short, with 12 bases between. CDR3 nucleotides: TGTGCCAGTAGGAATAGCGGCTACTACAATGAGCAGTTCTTC. Protein sequence: CASRNSGYYNEQFF.

This clone was picked up one time. J is TRBJ2-1 and V is TRBV20-1, with D possibly TRBD2 on 7 matching bases. The CDR3 covers 14 residues. The germline V gene encodes CDR1 DFQATT and CDR2 SNEGSKA (reference sequence). With 3 bases removed from V and 3 bases from J, the gap between germline ends came to 12 bases. CDR3 sequence reads: CSASRGGIYNEQFF. The CDR3 DNA follows: TGCAGTGCTAGTAGGGGGGGAATCTACAATGAGCAGTTCTTC.

This chain joins TRBV29-1 and TRBJ2-3; 10 nucleotides align to TRBD1. This CDR3 comprises 16 residues. The V gene's germline CDR1 is SQVTM and CDR2 ANQGSEA. V lost 4 bases, J lost 4 bases, and 11 bases stayed unmatched. The CDR3 reads CSVAGTGEVVADTQYF. CDR3 bases: TGCAGCGTTGCCGGGACAGGGGAGGTTGTAGCAGATACGCAGTATTTT.

The V call is TRBV28, the J call TRBJ2-2, with a possible D match to TRBD1 (5 bases). Germline loops: CDR1 MDHEN, CDR2 SYDVKM. V was clipped by 6 bases and J by 4 bases, with 6 bases between them. This CDR3 contains 12 residues. The CDR3 sequence: CASRDSTGELFF. The DNA for the CDR3 is TGTGCCAGCAGAGACAGCACCGGGGAGCTGTTTTTT.

The V call is TRBV2, the J call TRBJ2-7, with 11 bases lining up with TRBD1. This CDR3 has 15 amino acids. CDR1 SNHLY and CDR2 FYNNEI come from the germline V gene. Losses at the gene ends were 3 bases for V and 5 bases for J; bases not matched to a gene: 6. CDR3 region: CASSDGDRGYNEQYF. CDR3 bases: TGTGCCAGCAGTGACGGGGACAGGGGGTATAACGAGCAGTACTTC.

V gene TRBV13 combines with J gene TRBJ1-6, with 7 bases lining up with TRBD1. The CDR3 sequence is 15 residues long. Germline V lookup: CDR1 PRHDT, CDR2 FYEKMQ (reference sequence). V shed 4 bases, J shed 5 bases, and the junction held 5 bases outside the gene matches. DNA of the CDR3: TGTGCCAGCAGCTCTGGACAGGCGGATAATTCACCCCTCCACTTT. This encodes CASSSGQADNSPLHF.

The chain employs TRBV7-9 and TRBJ2-3; 7 nucleotides match TRBD2. The ends lost 1 base at V and 2 bases at J; junction bases unmatched: 6. The germline V gene encodes CDR1 SEHNR and CDR2 FQNEAQ (reference sequence). This CDR3 spans 16 amino acids. The CDR3 bases are TGTGCCAGCAGCTTAGGGCCCGGGGACTACACAGATACGCAGTATTTT. It yields the protein CASSLGPGDYTDTQYF.

This clone has just a few counts. The V gene is TRBV30, the J gene TRBJ1-1; D is uncertain. The CDR3 has 12 amino acids. Trimming stripped 0 bases from V and 1 base from J, with 3 bases between. Per germline, CDR1 GTSNPN and CDR2 SVGIG (reference sequence). The CDR3: CAWSVGNTEAFF. The CDR3 DNA is TGTGCCTGGAGTGTCGGGAACACTGAAGCTTTCTTT.

CDR3 coding DNA: TGTGCCGCGGGACTAGCGGGAGAGTACGAGCAGTACTTC. Translating it yields CAAGLAGEYEQYF. The chain has TRBV10-3 and TRBJ2-7; 14 bases are shared with TRBD2. There are 13 residues in the CDR3. The germline V gene encodes CDR1 ENHRY and CDR2 SYGVKD. Unmatched junction bases numbered 4, after V lost 11 bases and J lost 4 bases.

The gene calls are TRBV29-1 and TRBJ2-7; 12 nucleotides agree with TRBD1. Germline V gene lookup returns CDR1 SQVTM and CDR2 ANQGSEA. There are 14 residues in the CDR3. The junction had 8 bases not matched to a gene; V was cut back by 6 bases and J by 5 bases. DNA of the CDR3: TGCAGCGTAGAGACCGGGACAGGGGGCGACGAGCAGTACTTC. It specifies CSVETGTGGDEQYF.

V usage is TRBV9 and J usage is TRBJ2-7, with D perhaps matching TRBD1 (5 bases). The CDR3 spans 14 residues. V was cut by 0 bases and J by 5 bases, with 12 bases left in between. Germline V gene data show CDR1 as SGDLS and CDR2 as YYNGEE. CDR3 protein: CASSVDGRVHEQYF. CDR3 nucleotides: TGTGCCAGCAGCGTAGACGGCAGGGTCCACGAGCAGTACTTC.

The chain has TRBV5-8 and TRBJ1-2; D ambiguous. Germline CDR1 and CDR2: SGHTS and YDEGEE. V lost 4 bases to trimming and J lost 2 bases, with 3 bases between them. This CDR3 has 11 amino acids. The CDR3 sequence is CASSLNYGYTF. The CDR3 DNA follows: TGTGCCAGCAGCCTCAACTATGGCTACACCTTC.

The rearrangement links TRBV6-2 or TRBV6-3 to TRBJ2-3, with 7 bases that match TRBD2. The CDR3 is 14 amino acids. Germline trimming cut 4 bases from V and 5 bases from J; bases unmatched to any gene: 6. From germline, CDR1 is MNHEY and CDR2 SVGEGT. The CDR3 region is CASSWTSVGDTQYF. The CDR3 nucleotides read TGTGCCAGCAGTTGGACTAGTGTCGGAGATACGCAGTATTTT.

This chain uses TRBV6-5 with TRBJ1-2; D remains ambiguous. Germline values: CDR1 MNHEY, CDR2 SVGAGI. Trimming pared 5 bases from V and 4 bases from J, leaving 5 bases between. This CDR3 spans 11 amino acids. CDR3 region: CASSPFYGYTF. The CDR3 bases are TGTGCCAGCAGTCCTTTCTATGGCTACACCTTC.

This chain uses TRBV9 with TRBJ2-2; possible D gene TRBD1, 5 bases. Germline V gene sequence: CDR1 SGDLS, CDR2 YYNGEE. This CDR3 contains 15 residues. V lost 0 bases and J lost 6, with 12 bases in between. The CDR3 bases are TGTGCCAGCAGCGTAGGGCAGGGCGTCCCCGGGGAGCTGTTTTTT. This encodes CASSVGQGVPGELFF. The complete variable domain, with remaining parts taken from reference TRBV9 and TRBJ2-2, reads DSGVTQTPKHLITATGQRVTLRCSPRSGDLSVYWYQQSLDQGLQFLIQYYNGEERAKGNILERFSAQQFPDLHSELNLSSLELGDSALYFCASSVGQGVPGELFFGEGSRLTVL.